This is a list of T cell receptor beta chains from one sample in a study of blood T cell repertoires in COVID-19. Method: immunoSEQ multiplex PCR; TCRdb's copy keeps in-frame clones and lacks some. Found here are around 150,000 clones, over 60% of them singletons; the top ten hold 3.5% to 5.5%. Sample: peripheral blood. The receptors originated from a woman older than 75 with active or convalescent COVID-19. The CDR3 runs from the conserved cysteine through the conserved F or W.

15	TRBV7-2	TRBJ1-5	CASSSEGQSRQPQHF
15	TRBV29-1	TRBJ2-1	CSAVGGLSSYNEQFF
15	TRBV6-2/TRBV6-3	TRBJ1-5	CASSYSTGSNQPQHF
14	TRBV25-1	TRBJ2-7	CASSTTTGTSEQYF
14	TRBV19	TRBJ1-1	CASCGQGLNTEAFF
15	TRBV6-2/TRBV6-3	TRBJ2-3	CASSYQDRSTDTQYF
16	TRBV11-2	TRBJ2-1	CASSPLGYRSYNEQFF
16	TRBV6-6	TRBJ2-3	CASSYSGGAFRDTQYF
13	TRBV29-1	TRBJ1-5	CSASTGTHQPQHF
13	TRBV2	TRBJ1-1	CASSDGGFTEAFF
13	TRBV12-3/TRBV12-4	TRBJ2-2	CASSPTALGELFF
15	TRBV4-1	TRBJ2-3	CASSQDFALAQTQYF
15	TRBV2	TRBJ1-2	CASSEISQGTYGYTF
16	TRBV18	TRBJ1-3	CASSRGTGVTGNTIYF
11	TRBV5-4	TRBJ1-6	CASSQGQALHF
18	TRBV5-1	TRBJ1-1	CASSLGGTGGSLNTEAFF
16	TRBV7-9	TRBJ1-2	CASSSRGSGQVGGYTF
15	TRBV7-9	TRBJ1-1	CASTPNTGLNTEAFF
12	TRBV2	TRBJ1-2	CASSDVLYGYTF
15	TRBV20-1	TRBJ2-1	CSASIGTRSYNEQFF
16	TRBV19	TRBJ1-1	CASSTYRTAMNTEAFF
13	TRBV29-1	TRBJ1-1	CSVEDNAGGIAFF
15	TRBV30	TRBJ1-6	CAWRRPAGFESPLHF
17	TRBV5-6	TRBJ2-6	CASSGGTGSTGANVLTF
13	TRBV2	TRBJ1-2	CASSVNADYGYTF
14	TRBV30	TRBJ1-2	CAWSVNNIPFGYTF
15	TRBV9	TRBJ1-6	CASRIEASGNSPLHF
15	TRBV7-8	TRBJ1-4	CASRYLGGPNEKLFF
14	TRBV28	TRBJ2-2	CASSSSREGTKLFF
16	TRBV5-1	TRBJ1-4	CASGTGSFATNEKLFF
12	TRBV7-8	TRBJ2-3	CASSLITDTQYF
15	TRBV5-6	TRBJ2-2	CASSIDIANTGELFF
14	TRBV2	TRBJ1-1	CASKRDRQAVEAFF
15	TRBV30	TRBJ2-2	CALARGAANTGELFF
13	TRBV5-4	TRBJ2-5	CASSPTSGETQYF
18	TRBV19	TRBJ1-3	CASTPTWTGGSSGNTIYF
15	TRBV25-1	TRBJ1-2	CASSEFGTGGYGYTF
14	TRBV6-2/TRBV6-3	TRBJ2-1	CASSYAGSGNEQFF
12	TRBV2	TRBJ1-5	CASRFGNQPQHF
14	TRBV6-8	TRBJ1-1	CASSQGTGDTEAFF
13	TRBV4-1	TRBJ2-7	CASSQPGLYEQYF
16	TRBV29-1	TRBJ2-2	CSVDIGSGGASGELFF
15	TRBV27	TRBJ1-4	CASSTHLGQGEKLFF
13	TRBV5-1	TRBJ1-2	CASSFRDRDGYTF
14	TRBV5-1	TRBJ1-2	CASSSGQGSYGYTF
15	TRBV3-1/TRBV3-2	TRBJ2-7	CASSDSGSHRGEQYF
12	TRBV19	TRBJ2-5	CASRSGPEGQYF
16	TRBV4-1	TRBJ2-7	CASSQAAGQRNYEQYF
14	TRBV2	TRBJ1-5	CASSAGQGNQPQHF
14	TRBV6-5	TRBJ2-2	CASSFLTGSGELFF
12	TRBV7-2	TRBJ1-1	CASSPMNTEAFF